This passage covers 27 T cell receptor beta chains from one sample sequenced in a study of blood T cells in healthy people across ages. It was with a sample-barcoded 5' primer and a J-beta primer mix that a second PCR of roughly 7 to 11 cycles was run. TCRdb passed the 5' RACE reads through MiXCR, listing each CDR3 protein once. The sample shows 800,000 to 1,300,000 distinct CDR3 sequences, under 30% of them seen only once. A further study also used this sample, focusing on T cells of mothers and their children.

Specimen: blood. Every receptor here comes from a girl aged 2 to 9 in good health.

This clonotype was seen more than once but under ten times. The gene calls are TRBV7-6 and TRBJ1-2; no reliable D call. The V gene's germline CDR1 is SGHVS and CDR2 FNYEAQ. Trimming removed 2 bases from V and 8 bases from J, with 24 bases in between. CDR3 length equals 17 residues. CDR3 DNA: TGTGCCAGCAGCTTAAGGTCGTGGAGCGTGTCGCTCAGGGGCTACACCTTC. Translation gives CASSLRSWSVSLRGYTF.

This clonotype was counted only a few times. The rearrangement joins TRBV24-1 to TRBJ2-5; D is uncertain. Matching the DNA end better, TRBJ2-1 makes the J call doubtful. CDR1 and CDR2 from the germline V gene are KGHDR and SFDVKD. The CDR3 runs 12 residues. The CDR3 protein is CATSDLVGEQFF. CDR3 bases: TGTGCCACCAGTGATTTAGTGGGAGAGCAGTTCTTC.

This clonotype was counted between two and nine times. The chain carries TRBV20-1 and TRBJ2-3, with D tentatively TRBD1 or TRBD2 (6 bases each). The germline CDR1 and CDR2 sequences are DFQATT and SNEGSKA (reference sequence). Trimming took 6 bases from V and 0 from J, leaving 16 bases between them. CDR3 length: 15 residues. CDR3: CSAPPGGRSTDTQYF. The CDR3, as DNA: TGCAGTGCCCCCCCTGGGGGGCGGAGCACAGATACGCAGTATTTT.

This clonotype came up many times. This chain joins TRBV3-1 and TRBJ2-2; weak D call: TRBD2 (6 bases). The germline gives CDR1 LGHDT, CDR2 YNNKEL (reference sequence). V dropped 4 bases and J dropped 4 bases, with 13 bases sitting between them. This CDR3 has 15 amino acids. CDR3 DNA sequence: TGTGCCAGCAGCCCCCGGCAGGGAGGCACCGGGGAGCTGTTTTTT. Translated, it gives CASSPRQGGTGELFF.

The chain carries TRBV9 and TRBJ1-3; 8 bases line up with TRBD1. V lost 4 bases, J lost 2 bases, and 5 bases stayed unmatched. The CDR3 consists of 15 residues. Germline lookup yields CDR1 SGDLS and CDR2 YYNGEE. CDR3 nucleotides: TGTGCCAGCAGCCATACAGGGGGAGCTGGAAACACCATATATTTT. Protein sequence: CASSHTGGAGNTIYF.

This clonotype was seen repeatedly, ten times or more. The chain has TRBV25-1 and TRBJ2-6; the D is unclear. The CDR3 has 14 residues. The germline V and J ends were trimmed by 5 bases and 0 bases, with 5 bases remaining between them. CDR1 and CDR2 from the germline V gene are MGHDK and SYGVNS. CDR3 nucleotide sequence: TGTGCCAGCAGTCGCGCCTCTGGGGCCAACGTCCTGACTTTC. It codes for CASSRASGANVLTF.

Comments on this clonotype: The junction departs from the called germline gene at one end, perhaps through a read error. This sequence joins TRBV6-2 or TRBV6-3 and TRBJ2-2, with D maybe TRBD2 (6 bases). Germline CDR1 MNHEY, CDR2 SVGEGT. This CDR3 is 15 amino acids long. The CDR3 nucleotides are TGTGCCGGCAGTTACCCGATCCTCGGGACTTGGGAGCTGTTTTTT. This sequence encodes CAGSYPILGTWELFF.

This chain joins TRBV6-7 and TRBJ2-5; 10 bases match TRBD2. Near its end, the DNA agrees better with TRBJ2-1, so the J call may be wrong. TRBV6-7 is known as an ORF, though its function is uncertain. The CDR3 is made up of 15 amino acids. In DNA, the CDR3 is TGTGCCAGCAGGGGAGGTCTAGCGGGGGAGTATGAGCAGTTCTTC. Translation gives CASRGGLAGEYEQFF.

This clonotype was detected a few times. CDR3 sequence (DNA): TGTGCCAGCAGAGCAGGGAACACTGAAGCTTTCTTT. This gives the protein CASRAGNTEAFF. J is TRBJ1-1 and V is TRBV12-3 or TRBV12-4; no reliable D call. With 6 bases removed from V and 1 base from J, the gap between germline ends came to 6 bases. There are 12 residues in the CDR3.

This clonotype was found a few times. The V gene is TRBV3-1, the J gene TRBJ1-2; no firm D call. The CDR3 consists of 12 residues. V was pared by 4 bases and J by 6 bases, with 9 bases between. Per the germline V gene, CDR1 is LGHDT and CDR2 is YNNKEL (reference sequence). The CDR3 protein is CASSLGTHGYTF. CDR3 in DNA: TGTGCCAGCAGCCTCGGAACCCATGGCTACACCTTC. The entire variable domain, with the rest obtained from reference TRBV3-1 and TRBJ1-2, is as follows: DTAVSQTPKYLVTQMGNDKSIKCEQNLGHDTMYWYKQDSKKFLKIMFSYNNKELIINETVPNRFSPKSPDKAHLNLHINSLELGDSAVYFCASSLGTHGYTFGSGTRLTVV.

The CDR3 region has the DNA TGTGCCAGCAGTTTTAGGGCTACTGGAAACACCATATATTTT. This gives the protein CASSFRATGNTIYF. The chain links TRBV27 to TRBJ1-3; no clear D. V lost 3 bases and J 2 bases, leaving 8 bases between the germline ends. The CDR3 consists of 14 residues. Per the germline V gene, CDR1 is MNHEY and CDR2 is SMNVEV (reference sequence).

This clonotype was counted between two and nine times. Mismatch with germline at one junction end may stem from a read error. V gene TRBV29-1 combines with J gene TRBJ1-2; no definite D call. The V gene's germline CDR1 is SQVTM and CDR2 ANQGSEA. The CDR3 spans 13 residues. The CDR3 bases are TGCAGCGTTGGTGTGCGAGGGAACTATGGCTGCACCTTC. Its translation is CSVGVRGNYGCTF.

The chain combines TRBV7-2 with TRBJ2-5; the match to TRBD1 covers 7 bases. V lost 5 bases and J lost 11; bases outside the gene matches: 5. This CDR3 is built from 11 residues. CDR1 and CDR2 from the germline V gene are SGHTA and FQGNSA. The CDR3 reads CASSATGEQYF. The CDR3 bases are TGTGCCAGCAGCGCAACAGGGGAGCAGTACTTC.

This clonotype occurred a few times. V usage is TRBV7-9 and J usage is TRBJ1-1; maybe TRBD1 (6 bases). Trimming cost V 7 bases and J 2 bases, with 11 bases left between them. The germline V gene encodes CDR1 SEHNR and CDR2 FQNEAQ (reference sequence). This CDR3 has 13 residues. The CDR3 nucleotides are TGTGCCAGCACCGAGGGGGGCAACACTGAAGCTTTCTTT. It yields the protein CASTEGGNTEAFF.

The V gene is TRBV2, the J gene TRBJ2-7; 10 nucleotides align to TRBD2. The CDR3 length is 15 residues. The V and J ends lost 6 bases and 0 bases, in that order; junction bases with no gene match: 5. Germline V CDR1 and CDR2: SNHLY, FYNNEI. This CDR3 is CASRGLAPSSYEQYF. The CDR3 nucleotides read TGTGCCAGCAGGGGACTAGCGCCGAGCTCCTACGAGCAGTACTTC.

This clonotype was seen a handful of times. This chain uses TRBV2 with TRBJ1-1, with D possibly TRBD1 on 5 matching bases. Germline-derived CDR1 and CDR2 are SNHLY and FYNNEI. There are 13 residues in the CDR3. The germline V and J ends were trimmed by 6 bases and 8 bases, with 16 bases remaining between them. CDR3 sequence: CASSGTLGEEAFF. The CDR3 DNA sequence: TGTGCCAGCAGCGGGACGCTAGGAGAAGAAGCTTTCTTT.

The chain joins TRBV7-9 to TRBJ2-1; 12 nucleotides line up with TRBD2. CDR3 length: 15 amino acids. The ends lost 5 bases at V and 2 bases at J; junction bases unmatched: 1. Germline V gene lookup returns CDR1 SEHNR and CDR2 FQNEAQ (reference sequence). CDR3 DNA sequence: TGTGCCAGCAGCCGGACTAGCGGGGCCTACAATGAGCAGTTCTTC. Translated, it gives CASSRTSGAYNEQFF.

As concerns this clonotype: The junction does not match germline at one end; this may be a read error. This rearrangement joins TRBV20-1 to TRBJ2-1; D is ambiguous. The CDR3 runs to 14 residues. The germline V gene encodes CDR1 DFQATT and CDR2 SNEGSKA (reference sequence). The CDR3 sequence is CSTQAPGSYNEQFF. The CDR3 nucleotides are TGCAGTACCCAGGCGCCTGGCTCCTACAACGAGCAGTTCTTC.

This CDR3 reads CASSAEDTDTQYF. In DNA, the CDR3 is TGTGCCAGCAGCGCTGAGGACACAGATACGCAGTATTTT. J is TRBJ2-3 and V is TRBV7-6, with D unclear. Germline CDR1 and CDR2: SGHVS and FNYEAQ. V was shortened by 5 bases and J by 2 bases, with 8 bases between the two germline ends. CDR3 length: 13 residues.

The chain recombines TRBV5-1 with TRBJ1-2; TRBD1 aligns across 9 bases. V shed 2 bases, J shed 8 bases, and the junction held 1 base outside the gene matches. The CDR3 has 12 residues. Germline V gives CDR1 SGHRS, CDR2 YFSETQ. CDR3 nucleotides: TGCGCCAGCAGCTTTGACAGGGGGGGCTACACCTTC. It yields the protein CASSFDRGGYTF.

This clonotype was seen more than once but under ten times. CDR3 nucleotide sequence: TGTGCCAGCAGCTTAAGGCAAACCAAGACCTACGAGCAGTACTTC. Its translation is CASSLRQTKTYEQYF. The chain joins TRBV7-2 to TRBJ2-7; D is undetermined. Trimming removed 2 bases at V and 2 bases at J, with 13 bases between. This CDR3 contains 15 residues. CDR1 is SGHTA and CDR2 is FQGNSA in the germline V gene.

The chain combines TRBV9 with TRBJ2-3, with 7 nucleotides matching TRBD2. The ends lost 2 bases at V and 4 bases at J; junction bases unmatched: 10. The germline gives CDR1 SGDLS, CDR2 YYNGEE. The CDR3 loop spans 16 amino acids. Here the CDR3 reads CASSVGSGKSSDTQYF. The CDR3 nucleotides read TGTGCCAGCAGCGTCGGGAGCGGGAAGTCTTCAGATACGCAGTATTTT.

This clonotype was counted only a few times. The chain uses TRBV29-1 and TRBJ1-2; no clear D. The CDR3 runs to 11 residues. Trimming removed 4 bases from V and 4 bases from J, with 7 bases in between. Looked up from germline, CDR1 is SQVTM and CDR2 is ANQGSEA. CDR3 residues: CSVVGLYGYTF. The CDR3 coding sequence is TGCAGCGTTGTGGGCCTCTATGGCTACACCTTC.

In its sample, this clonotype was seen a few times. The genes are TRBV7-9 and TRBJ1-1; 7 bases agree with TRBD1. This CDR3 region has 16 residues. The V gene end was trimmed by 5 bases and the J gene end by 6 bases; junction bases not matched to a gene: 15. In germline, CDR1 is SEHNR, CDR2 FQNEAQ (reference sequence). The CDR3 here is CASSKTGKGRGAEAFF. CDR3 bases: TGTGCCAGCAGCAAGACAGGGAAGGGAAGGGGCGCTGAAGCTTTCTTT.

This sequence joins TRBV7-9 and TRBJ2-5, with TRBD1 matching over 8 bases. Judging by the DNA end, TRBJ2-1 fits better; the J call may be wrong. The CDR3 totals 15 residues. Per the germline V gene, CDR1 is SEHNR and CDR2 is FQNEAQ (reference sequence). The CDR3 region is CASSFGQGEGNEQFF. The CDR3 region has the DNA TGTGCCAGCAGCTTTGGACAGGGAGAAGGGAATGAGCAGTTCTTC.

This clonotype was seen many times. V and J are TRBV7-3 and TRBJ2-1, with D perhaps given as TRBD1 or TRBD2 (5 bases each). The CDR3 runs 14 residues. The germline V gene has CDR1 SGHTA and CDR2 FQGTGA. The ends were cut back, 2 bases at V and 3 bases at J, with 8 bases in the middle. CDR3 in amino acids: CASSLGTVYNEQFF. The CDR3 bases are TGTGCCAGCAGCTTAGGGACCGTCTACAATGAGCAGTTCTTC.

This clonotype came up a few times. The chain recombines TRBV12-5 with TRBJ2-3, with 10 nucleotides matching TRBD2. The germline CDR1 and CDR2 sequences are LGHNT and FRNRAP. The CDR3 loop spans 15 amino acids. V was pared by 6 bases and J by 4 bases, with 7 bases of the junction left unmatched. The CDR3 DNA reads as TGTGCTAGTGGCTCTAGCGGGAGCCGTCCAGATACGCAGTATTTT. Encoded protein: CASGSSGSRPDTQYF.